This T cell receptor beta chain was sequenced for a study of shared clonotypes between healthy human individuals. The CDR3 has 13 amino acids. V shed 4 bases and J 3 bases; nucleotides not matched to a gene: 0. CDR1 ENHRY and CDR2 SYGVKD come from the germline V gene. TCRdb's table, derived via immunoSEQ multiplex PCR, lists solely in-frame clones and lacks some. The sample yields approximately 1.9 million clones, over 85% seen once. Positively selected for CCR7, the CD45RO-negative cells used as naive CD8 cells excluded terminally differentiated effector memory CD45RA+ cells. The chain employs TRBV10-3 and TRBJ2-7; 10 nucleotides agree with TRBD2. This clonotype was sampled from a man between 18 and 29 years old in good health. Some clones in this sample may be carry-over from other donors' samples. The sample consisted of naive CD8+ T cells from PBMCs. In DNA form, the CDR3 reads TGTGCCATCAGTGGGACTAGCGGCTACGAGCAGTACTTC. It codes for CAISGTSGYEQYF.